This TCR beta chain was recovered during a study of T cell responses to AZD1222 COVID-19 vaccine. Findings and limits, study-wide: Two doses of AZD1222 preceded a rise in Spike-specific TCR breadth and depth. Sampling that yielded the repertoires occurred only after the peak T cell response. In the spike-specific TCR repertoire, nearly half reportedly target unmutated variant regions. With dominance at 160-218 and 743-854, vaccine-associated CD4 TCRs spanned spike.

Generated by immunoSEQ multiplex PCR, the TCRdb table keeps only in-frame clones and is missing some. This sample's clone table lists 150,000 or so clones. With respect to this clone: Its antigen is undetermined.

Germline V gene sequence: CDR1 LNHDA, CDR2 SQIVND (reference sequence). V was cut by 3 bases and J by 0 bases, with 16 bases left in between. This CDR3 contains 17 residues. Sequenced material: peripheral blood. The chain recombines TRBV19 with TRBJ2-3; D remains ambiguous. This TCR came from an adult in good health. The CDR3 loop reads CASSMGTRRLSTDTQYF. The CDR3, as DNA: TGTGCCAGTAGTATGGGCACACGGAGACTGAGCACAGATACGCAGTATTTT.